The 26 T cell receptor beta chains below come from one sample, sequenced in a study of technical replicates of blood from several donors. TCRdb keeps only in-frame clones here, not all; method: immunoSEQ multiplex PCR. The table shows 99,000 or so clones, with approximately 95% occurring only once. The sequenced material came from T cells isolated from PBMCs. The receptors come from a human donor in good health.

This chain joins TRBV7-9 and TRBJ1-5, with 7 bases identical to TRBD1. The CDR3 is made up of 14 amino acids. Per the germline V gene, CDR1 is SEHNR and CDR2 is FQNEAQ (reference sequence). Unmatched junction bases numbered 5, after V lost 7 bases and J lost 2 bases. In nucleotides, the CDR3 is TGTGCCAGCACCCCAACAGGGGGCAATCAGCCCCAGCATTTT. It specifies CASTPTGGNQPQHF.

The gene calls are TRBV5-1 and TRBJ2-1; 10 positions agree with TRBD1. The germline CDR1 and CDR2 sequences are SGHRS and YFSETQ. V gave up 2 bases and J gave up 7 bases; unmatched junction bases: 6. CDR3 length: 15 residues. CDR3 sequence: CASSFMGTGANEQFF. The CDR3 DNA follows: TGCGCCAGCAGCTTTATGGGGACAGGGGCAAATGAGCAGTTCTTC.

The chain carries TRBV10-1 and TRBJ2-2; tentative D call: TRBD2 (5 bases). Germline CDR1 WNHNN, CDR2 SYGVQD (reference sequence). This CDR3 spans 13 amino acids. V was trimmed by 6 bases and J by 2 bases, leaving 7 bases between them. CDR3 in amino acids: CASSGVNTGELFF. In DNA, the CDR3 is TGCGCCAGCAGCGGGGTCAACACCGGGGAGCTGTTTTTT.

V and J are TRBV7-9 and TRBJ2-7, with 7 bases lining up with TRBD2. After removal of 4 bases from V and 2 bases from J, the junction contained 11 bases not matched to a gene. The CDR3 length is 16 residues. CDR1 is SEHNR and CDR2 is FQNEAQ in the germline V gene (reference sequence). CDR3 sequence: CASSSTISGNPYEQYF. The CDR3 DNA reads TGTGCCAGCAGCTCCACTATCAGCGGGAACCCCTACGAGCAGTACTTC.

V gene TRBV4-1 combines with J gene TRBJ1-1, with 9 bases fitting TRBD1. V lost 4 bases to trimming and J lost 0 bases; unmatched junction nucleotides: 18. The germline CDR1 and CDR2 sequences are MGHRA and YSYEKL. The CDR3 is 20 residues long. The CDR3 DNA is TGCGCCAGCAGCCCCGGACAGGGGTTTATCAATCCCCCTATGAACACTGAAGCTTTCTTT. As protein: CASSPGQGFINPPMNTEAFF.

CDR3: CASRAGWGGTDTQYF. The DNA of the CDR3 is TGTGCCAGCAGGGCAGGATGGGGCGGCACAGATACGCAGTATTTT. The genes are TRBV6-1 and TRBJ2-3; tentatively, D is TRBD1 (5 bases). This CDR3 contains 15 residues. Germline assignment: CDR1 MNHNS and CDR2 SASEGT. Trimming took off 6 bases at V and 1 base at J, with 14 bases between the two ends.

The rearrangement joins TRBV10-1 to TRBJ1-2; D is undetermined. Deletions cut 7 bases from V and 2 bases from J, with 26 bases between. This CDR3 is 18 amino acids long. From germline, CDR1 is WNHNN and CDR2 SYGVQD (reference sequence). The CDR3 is CASNTAYPNDSGNYGYTF. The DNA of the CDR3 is TGCGCCAGCAATACTGCATACCCCAACGATTCGGGGAACTATGGCTACACCTTC.

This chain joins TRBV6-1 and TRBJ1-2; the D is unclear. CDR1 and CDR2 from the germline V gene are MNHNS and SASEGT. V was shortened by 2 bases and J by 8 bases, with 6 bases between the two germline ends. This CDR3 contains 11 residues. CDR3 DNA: TGTGCCAGCAGTGAAATAGCCGGCTACACCTTC. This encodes CASSEIAGYTF.

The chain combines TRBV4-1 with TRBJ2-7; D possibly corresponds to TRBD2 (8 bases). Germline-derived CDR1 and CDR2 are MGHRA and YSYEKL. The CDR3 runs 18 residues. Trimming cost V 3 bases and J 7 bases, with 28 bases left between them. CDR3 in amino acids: CASSHWDRTLAEVKEQYF. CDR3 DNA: TGCGCCAGCAGCCACTGGGACAGAACACTAGCGGAGGTTAAAGAGCAGTACTTC.

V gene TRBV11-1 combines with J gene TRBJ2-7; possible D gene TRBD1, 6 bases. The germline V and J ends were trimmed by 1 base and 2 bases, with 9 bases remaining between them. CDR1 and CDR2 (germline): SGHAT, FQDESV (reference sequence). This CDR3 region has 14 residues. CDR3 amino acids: CASSLGRGPYEQYF. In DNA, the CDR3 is TGTGCCAGCAGCTTAGGCAGGGGTCCCTACGAGCAGTACTTC.

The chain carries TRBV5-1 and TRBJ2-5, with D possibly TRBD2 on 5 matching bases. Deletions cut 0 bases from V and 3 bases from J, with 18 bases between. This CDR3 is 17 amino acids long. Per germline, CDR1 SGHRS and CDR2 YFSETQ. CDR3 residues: CASSLAVRAPGEETQYF. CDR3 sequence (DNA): TGCGCCAGCAGCTTGGCCGTGAGGGCACCTGGTGAAGAGACCCAGTACTTC.

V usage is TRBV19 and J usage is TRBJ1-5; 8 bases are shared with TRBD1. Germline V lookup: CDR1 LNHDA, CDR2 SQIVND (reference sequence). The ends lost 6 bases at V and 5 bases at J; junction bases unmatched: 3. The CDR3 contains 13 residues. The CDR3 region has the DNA TGTGCCAGTAGGACAGGGGTATATCAGCCCCAGCATTTT. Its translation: CASRTGVYQPQHF.

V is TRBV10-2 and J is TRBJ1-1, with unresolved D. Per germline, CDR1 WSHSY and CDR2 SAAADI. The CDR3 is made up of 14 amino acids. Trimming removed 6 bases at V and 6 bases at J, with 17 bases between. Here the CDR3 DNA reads TGCGCCAGCAGCGCGAACGGAGGGAGCGCTGAAGCTTTCTTT. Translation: CASSANGGSAEAFF.

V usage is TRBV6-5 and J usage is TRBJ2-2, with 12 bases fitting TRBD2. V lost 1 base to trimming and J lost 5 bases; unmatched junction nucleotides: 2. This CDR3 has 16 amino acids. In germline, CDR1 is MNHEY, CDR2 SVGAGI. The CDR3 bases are TGTGCCAGCAGTTACTTGACTAGCGGGAGAACCGGGGAGCTGTTTTTT. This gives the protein CASSYLTSGRTGELFF.

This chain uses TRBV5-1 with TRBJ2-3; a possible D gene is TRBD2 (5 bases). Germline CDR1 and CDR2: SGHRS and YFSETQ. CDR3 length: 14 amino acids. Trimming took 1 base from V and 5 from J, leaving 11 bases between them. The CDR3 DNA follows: TGCGCCAGCAGCTTGACCCGGGGTGGAGATACGCAGTATTTT. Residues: CASSLTRGGDTQYF.

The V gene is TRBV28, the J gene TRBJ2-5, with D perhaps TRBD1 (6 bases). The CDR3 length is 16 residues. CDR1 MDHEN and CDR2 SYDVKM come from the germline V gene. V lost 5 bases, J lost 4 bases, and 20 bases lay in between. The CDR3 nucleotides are TGTGCCAGCAGTCCCCGGACAGAGACTCCAATAGAGACCCAGTACTTC. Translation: CASSPRTETPIETQYF.

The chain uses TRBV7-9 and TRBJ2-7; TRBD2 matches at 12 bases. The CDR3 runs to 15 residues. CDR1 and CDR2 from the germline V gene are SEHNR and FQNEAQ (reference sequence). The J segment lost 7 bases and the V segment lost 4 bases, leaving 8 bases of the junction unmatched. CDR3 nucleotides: TGTGCCAGCAGCTCCCAGACTAGCGGGAGAGGGGAGCAGTACTTC. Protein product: CASSSQTSGRGEQYF.

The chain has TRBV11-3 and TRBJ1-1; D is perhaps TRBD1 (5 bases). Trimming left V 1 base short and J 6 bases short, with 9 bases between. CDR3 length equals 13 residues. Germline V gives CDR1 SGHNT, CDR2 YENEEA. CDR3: CASSLAPRAEAFF. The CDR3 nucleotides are TGTGCCAGCAGCTTAGCCCCCAGGGCTGAAGCTTTCTTT.

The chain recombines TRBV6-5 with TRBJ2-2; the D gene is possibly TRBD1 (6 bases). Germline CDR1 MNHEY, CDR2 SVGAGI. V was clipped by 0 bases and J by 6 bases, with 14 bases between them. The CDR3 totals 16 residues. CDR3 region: CASSYSIVGAAGELFF. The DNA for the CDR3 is TGTGCCAGCAGTTACTCGATTGTGGGGGCGGCCGGGGAGCTGTTTTTT.

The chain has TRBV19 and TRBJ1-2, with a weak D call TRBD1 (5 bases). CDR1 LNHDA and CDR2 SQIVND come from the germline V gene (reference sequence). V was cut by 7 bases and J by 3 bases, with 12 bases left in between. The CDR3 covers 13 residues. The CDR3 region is CASTVTEYYGYTF. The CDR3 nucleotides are TGTGCCAGTACAGTGACAGAGTACTATGGCTACACCTTC.

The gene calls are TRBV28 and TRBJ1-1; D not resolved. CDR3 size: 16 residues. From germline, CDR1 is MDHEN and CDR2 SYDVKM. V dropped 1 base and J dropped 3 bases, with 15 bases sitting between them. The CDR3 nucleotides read TGTGCCAGCAGTTTATTCTGGGGAGGTCGGGACACTGAAGCTTTCTTT. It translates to CASSLFWGGRDTEAFF.

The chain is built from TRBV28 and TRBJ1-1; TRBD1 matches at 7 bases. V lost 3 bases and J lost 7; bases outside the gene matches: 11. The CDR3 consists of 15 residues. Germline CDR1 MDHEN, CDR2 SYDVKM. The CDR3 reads CASSFPDREYREAFF. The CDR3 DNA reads TGTGCCAGCAGTTTCCCCGACAGGGAGTACCGTGAAGCTTTCTTT.

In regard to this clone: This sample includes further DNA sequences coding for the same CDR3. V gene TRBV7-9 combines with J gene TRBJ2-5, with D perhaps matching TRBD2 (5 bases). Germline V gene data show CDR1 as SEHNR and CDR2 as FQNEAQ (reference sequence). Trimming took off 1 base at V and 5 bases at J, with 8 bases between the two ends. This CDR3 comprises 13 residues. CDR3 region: CASSLGGWETQYF. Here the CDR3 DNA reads TGTGCCAGCAGCTTAGGCGGGTGGGAGACCCAGTACTTC.

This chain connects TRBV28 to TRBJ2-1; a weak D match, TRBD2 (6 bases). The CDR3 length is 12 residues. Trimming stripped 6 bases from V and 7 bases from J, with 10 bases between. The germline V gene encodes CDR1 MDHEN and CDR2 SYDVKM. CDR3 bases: TGTGCCAGCAGGACTAGGGCAAATGAGCAGTTCTTC. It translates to CASRTRANEQFF.

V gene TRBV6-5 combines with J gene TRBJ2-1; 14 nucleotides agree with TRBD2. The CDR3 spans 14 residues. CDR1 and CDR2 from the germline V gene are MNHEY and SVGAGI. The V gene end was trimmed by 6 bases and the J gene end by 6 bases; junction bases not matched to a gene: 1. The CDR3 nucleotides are TGTGCCAGCAGCGGACTAGCGGGGGGCAATGAGCAGTTCTTC. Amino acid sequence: CASSGLAGGNEQFF.

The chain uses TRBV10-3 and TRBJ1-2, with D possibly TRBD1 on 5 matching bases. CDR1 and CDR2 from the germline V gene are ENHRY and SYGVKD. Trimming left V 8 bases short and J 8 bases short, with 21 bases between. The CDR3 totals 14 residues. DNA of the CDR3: TGTGCCATCGCCAGGGAAGGGGTCATTCGAGGCTACACCTTC. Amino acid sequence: CAIAREGVIRGYTF.